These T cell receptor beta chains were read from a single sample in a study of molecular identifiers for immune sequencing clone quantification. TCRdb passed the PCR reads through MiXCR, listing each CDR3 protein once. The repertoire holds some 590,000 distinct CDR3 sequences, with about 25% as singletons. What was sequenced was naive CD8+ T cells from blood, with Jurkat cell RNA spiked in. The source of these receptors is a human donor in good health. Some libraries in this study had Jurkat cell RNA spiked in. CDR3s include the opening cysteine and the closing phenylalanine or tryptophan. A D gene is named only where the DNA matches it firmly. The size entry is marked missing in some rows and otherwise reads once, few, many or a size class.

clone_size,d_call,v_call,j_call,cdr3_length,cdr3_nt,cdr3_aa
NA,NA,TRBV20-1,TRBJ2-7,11,TGCAGTGCTAGGGACTTGCACGAGCAGTACTTC,CSARDLHEQYF
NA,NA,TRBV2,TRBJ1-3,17,TGTACCAGCAGGGACTTAAACGGCCCGAGCTCTGGAAACACCATATATTTT,CTSRDLNGPSSGNTIYF
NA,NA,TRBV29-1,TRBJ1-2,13,TGCAGCGTTGAAGAGGAATGGGGGTATGGCTACACCTTC,CSVEEEWGYGYTF
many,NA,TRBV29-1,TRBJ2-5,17,TGCAGCGTTGAAAGCCCTAACCTCCCGGGGCGTTCAGAGACCCAGTACTTC,CSVESPNLPGRSETQYF
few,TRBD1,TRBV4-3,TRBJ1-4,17,TGCGCCAGCAGCCAAGATATAACGACAGGGATTAATGAAAAACTGTTTTTT,CASSQDITTGINEKLFF
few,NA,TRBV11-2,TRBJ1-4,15,TGTGCCAGCAGCTCGGAGGGCAGAGATAATGAAAAACTGTTTTTT,CASSSEGRDNEKLFF
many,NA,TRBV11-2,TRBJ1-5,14,TGTGCCAGCAGCCCGGGGTCGGGCAATCAGCCCCAGCATTTT,CASSPGSGNQPQHF
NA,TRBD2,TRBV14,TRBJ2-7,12,TGTGCCAGCAGCCCCTACGGGGGGGTGCAGTACTTC,CASSPYGGVQYF
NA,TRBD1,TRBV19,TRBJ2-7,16,TGTGCCAGTAGTATAGCCTTAGGACAGGGGGCCTACGAGCAGTACTTC,CASSIALGQGAYEQYF
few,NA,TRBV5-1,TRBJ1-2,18,TGCGCCAGCAGCTTGGGGCAGGGGATTATGGCAGCTAACTATGGCTACACCTTC,CASSLGQGIMAANYGYTF
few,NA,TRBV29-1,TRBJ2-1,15,TGCAGCGTTCTTTCCCCGGGACTCAGGGGGAATGAGCAGTTCTTC,CSVLSPGLRGNEQFF
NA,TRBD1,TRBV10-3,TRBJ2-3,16,TGTGCCATCAGTGAAGGGACAGGGGGCGCAGGAGATACGCAGTATTTT,CAISEGTGGAGDTQYF
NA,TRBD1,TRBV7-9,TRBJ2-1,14,TGTGCCAGCAGCTTATCAGGGGGCGCGGGTGGGCAGTTCTTC,CASSLSGGAGGQFF
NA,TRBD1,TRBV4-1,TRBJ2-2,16,TGCGCCAGCAGCCCCAGCGCGGACAGGTGGCAGGGGGAGCTGTTTTTT,CASSPSADRWQGELFF
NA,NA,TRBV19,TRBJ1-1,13,TGTGCCAGTAGTATTCCGGGGTTCACTGAAGCTTTCTTT,CASSIPGFTEAFF
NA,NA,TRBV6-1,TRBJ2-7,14,TGTGCCAGCAGAGAAGCGCCCTTAACCTACGAGCAGTACTTC,CASREAPLTYEQYF
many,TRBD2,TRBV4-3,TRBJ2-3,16,TGCGCCAGCAGCCAAGATACTAGCGGGGGGTCAGATACGCAGTATTTT,CASSQDTSGGSDTQYF
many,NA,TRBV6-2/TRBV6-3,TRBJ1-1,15,TGTGCCAGCAGCTCTCCCTTAACAGGTAGTACTGAAGCTTTCTTT,CASSSPLTGSTEAFF
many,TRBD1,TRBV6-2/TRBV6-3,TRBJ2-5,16,TGTGCCAGCAGTCCATCAGACAGGGGCCCTCTAGGGACCCAGTACTTC,CASSPSDRGPLGTQYF
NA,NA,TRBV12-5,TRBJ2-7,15,TGTGCTAGTGGCTTAGGGGATCTGGCCGCCTACGAGCAGTACTTC,CASGLGDLAAYEQYF
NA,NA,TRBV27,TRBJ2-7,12,TGTGCCAGCAGTAAGGGATTCTCCGAGCAGTACTTC,CASSKGFSEQYF
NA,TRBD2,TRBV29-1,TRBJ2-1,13,TGCAGCGTTGGGTCGGGAGGCCTCGGTGAGCAGTTCTTC,CSVGSGGLGEQFF
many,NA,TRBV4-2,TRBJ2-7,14,TGTGCCAGCAGCCAAGTGACGAGCTCCTACGAGCAGTACTTC,CASSQVTSSYEQYF
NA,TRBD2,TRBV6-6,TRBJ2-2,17,TGTGCCAGCAGTTCCCCCAGCGGGAGGGCGGAAACCGGGGAGCTGTTTTTT,CASSSPSGRAETGELFF
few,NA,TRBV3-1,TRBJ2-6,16,TGTGCCAGCAGCCATCCCACGGATGGGGGGGCCAACGTCCTGACTTTC,CASSHPTDGGANVLTF
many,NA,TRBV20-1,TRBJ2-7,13,TGCAGTGCTAAGCCCCTGGGGGCGAACGAGCAGTACTTC,CSAKPLGANEQYF
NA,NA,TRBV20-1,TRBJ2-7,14,TGCAGTGCTCTTGACAATTTAGGGGGCTACGAGCAGTACTTC,CSALDNLGGYEQYF
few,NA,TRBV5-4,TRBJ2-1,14,TGTGCCAGCAGCTTGCTGCAGGGTTACAATGAGCAGTTCTTC,CASSLLQGYNEQFF
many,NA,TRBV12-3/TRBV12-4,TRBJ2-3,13,TGTGCCAGCAGTCGACAACGCACAGATACGCAGTATTTT,CASSRQRTDTQYF
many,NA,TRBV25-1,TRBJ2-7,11,TGTGCCAGCAGTGACTACCACGAGCAGTACTTC,CASSDYHEQYF
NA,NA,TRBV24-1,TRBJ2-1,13,TGTGCCACCAGTGATAGGAACCGCAATGAGCAGTTCTTC,CATSDRNRNEQFF
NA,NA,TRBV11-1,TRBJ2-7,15,TGTGCCAGCAGCCCCGGAGGGGAGGCATACTACGAGCAGTACTTC,CASSPGGEAYYEQYF